The rows below give T cell receptor beta chains drawn from one sample of a study of T cells in Graves' hyperthyroidism and ophthalmopathy. TCRdb called the multiplex PCR reads again in MiXCR, with one record for every CDR3 protein. The data show approximately 400,000 distinct CDR3 sequences, with roughly 14% seen just once and 7.5% to 9% held by the top ten. Sequencing was performed on blood. All receptors derive from a woman aged 18-30 years with Graves' hyperthyroidism. Both conserved end residues are part of each CDR3. D genes are given only for firm matches. For some rows the clone size is stated as once, few or many, or as a class when expanded; others skip it.

length | J | size | D | V | DNA | CDR3
14 | TRBJ2-7 | many | NA | TRBV20-1 | TGCAGTGCTAGAGCCTCGCGAGGGGGCTACGAGCAGTACTTC | CSARASRGGYEQYF
13 | TRBJ2-5 | many | NA | TRBV18 | TGTGCCAGCTCACCGACGGTCCAAGAGACCCAGTACTTC | CASSPTVQETQYF
15 | TRBJ1-5 | many | TRBD1 | TRBV3-1 | TGTGCCAGCAGCCAAGGATACAGGGGCGGCCAGCCCCAGCATTTT | CASSQGYRGGQPQHF
15 | TRBJ1-4 | many | TRBD1 | TRBV6-1 | TGTGCCAGCAGCCCCCAACAGGGGGCGCATGAAAAACTGTTTTTT | CASSPQQGAHEKLFF
15 | TRBJ2-7 | many | TRBD2 | TRBV4-1 | TGCGCCAGCAGCCATAGCGGGAGGTCCTCCTACGAGCAGTACTTC | CASSHSGRSSYEQYF
15 | TRBJ2-1 | many | NA | TRBV24-1 | TGTGCCACCAGTCAGGGGCGGGAGAAGGGGAATGAGCAGTTCTTC | CATSQGREKGNEQFF
17 | TRBJ2-3 | NA | TRBD2 | TRBV20-1 | TGCAGTGCTAGGGGGCTAGCGGGAGGCAGGGGCACAGATACGCAGTATTTT | CSARGLAGGRGTDTQYF
15 | TRBJ1-5 | many | NA | TRBV2 | TGTGCCAGCAGTCTGGACGGCGATAGCAATCAGCCCCAGCATTTT | CASSLDGDSNQPQHF
13 | TRBJ2-5 | many | TRBD1 | TRBV7-3 | TGTGCCAGCAGCTCGGACAGGCAAGAGACCCAGTACTTC | CASSSDRQETQYF
13 | TRBJ1-1 | many | NA | TRBV11-2 | TGTGCCAGCAGCTTAGATTCGGGCATTGAAGCTTTCTTT | CASSLDSGIEAFF
14 | TRBJ2-2 | many | TRBD1 | TRBV2 | TGTGCCAGCAGGTTGGGACAGGAGGGCGGGGAGCTGTTTTTT | CASRLGQEGGELFF
14 | TRBJ2-5 | few | NA | TRBV19 | TGTGCCAGTAGTCAAGCGGGTGGTTTGGAGGCCCAGTACTTC | CASSQAGGLEAQYF
15 | TRBJ2-2 | NA | TRBD1 | TRBV7-9 | TGTGCCAGCAGACCGGGACAGGGGGGCACCGGGGAGCTGTTTTTT | CASRPGQGGTGELFF
15 | TRBJ2-7 | many | TRBD1 | TRBV6-5 | TGTGCCAGCAGTTACTCGAGACAGGGGGCCTACGAGCAGTACTTC | CASSYSRQGAYEQYF
16 | TRBJ1-2 | NA | TRBD1 | TRBV28 | TGTGCCAGCAGTTCTCCGCCGACAGGGCTCGACTATGGCTACACCTTC | CASSSPPTGLDYGYTF
17 | TRBJ2-5 | many | TRBD2 | TRBV3-1 | TGTGCCAGCAGCCAACTTATAGCGGGAGGGCAAATAGAGACCCAGTACTTC | CASSQLIAGGQIETQYF
15 | TRBJ1-4 | many | NA | TRBV3-1 | TGTGCCAGCAGCCAGGACAGCGCAACTAATGAAAAACTGTTTTTT | CASSQDSATNEKLFF
13 | TRBJ2-1 | many | NA | TRBV6-2/TRBV6-3 | TGTGCCAGCAGTTCTTACCGGGACAATGAGCAGTTCTTC | CASSSYRDNEQFF
15 | TRBJ2-7 | few | NA | TRBV19 | TGTGCCAGTAGTATAATGGGGGCGCTCTCCTACGAGCAGTACTTC | CASSIMGALSYEQYF
15 | TRBJ1-4 | NA | NA | TRBV19 | TGTGCCAGTAGTATATCAGGACCGTGGGATGAAAAACTGTTTTTT | CASSISGPWDEKLFF
16 | TRBJ2-1 | NA | TRBD1 | TRBV11-3 | TGTGCCAGCAGCTCCCGCCGGGACAGCTCCTACAATGAGCAGTTCTTC | CASSSRRDSSYNEQFF
16 | TRBJ2-1 | many | TRBD2 | TRBV7-2 | TGTGCCAGCAGCTTAGCGCAAAGCGGGGGCCAAAATGAGCAGTTCTTC | CASSLAQSGGQNEQFF
13 | TRBJ2-1 | many | TRBD2 | TRBV20-1 | TGCAGTGCCGGGACTAGTATTCCCCATGAGCAGTTCTTC | CSAGTSIPHEQFF